Shown below are 30 T cell receptor beta chains from a single sample sequenced in a study of T cells in Graves' hyperthyroidism and ophthalmopathy. TCR beta CDR3 regions were amplified from RNA. The primer set for the first-round RT-PCR of the TCR CDR3 was HTBI. TCRdb processed the multiplex PCR reads anew with MiXCR; each CDR3 protein has one entry. This table holds 750,000 to 900,000 distinct CDR3 sequences, over 35% found once. Sequencing was done on a sample of blood. The origin of the receptors is a man in his late teens or twenties with Graves' hyperthyroidism.

This clonotype was counted ten times or more. The rearrangement uses TRBV2 and TRBJ1-1; weak D call: TRBD1 (6 bases). The CDR3 is made up of 13 amino acids. Germline CDR1 SNHLY, CDR2 FYNNEI. Trimming shortened V by 6 bases and J by 4 bases, and 12 bases separated the two germline ends. The CDR3 DNA is TGTGCCAGCAGGCAACAGGGCGGCACTGAAGCTTTCTTT. As protein: CASRQQGGTEAFF. Using reference TRBV2 and TRBJ1-1 for the parts outside the CDR3, the full variable domain is EPEVTQTPSHQVTQMGQEVILRCVPISNHLYFYWYRQILGQKVEFLVSFYNNEISEKSEIFDDQFSVERPDGSNFTLKIRSTKLEDSAMYFCASRQQGGTEAFFGQGTRLTVV.

Only a few counts were recorded for this clonotype. V is TRBV5-1 and J is TRBJ1-1; D unclear. The germline CDR1 and CDR2 sequences are SGHRS and YFSETQ. The CDR3 totals 15 residues. The V end lost 4 bases, the J end lost 1 base, and 14 bases lay between the germline ends. CDR3 sequence: CASSPRAGWNTEAFF. The CDR3, as DNA: TGCGCCAGCAGCCCCCGGGCAGGTTGGAACACTGAAGCTTTCTTT.

This clonotype was counted many times. This rearrangement joins TRBV29-1 to TRBJ2-7; 9 positions match TRBD1. Germline V gene sequence: CDR1 SQVTM, CDR2 ANQGSEA. The length of the CDR3 is 13 residues. The V and J ends lost 2 bases and 5 bases, in that order; junction bases with no gene match: 4. This CDR3 reads CSVERDREDEQYF. In DNA form, the CDR3 reads TGCAGCGTTGAAAGGGACAGGGAGGACGAGCAGTACTTC.

This clonotype has a handful of counts. The rearrangement uses TRBV7-9 and TRBJ1-1; TRBD1 matches at 7 bases. V lost 1 base to trimming and J lost 8 bases; unmatched junction nucleotides: 7. This CDR3 contains 14 residues. CDR1 SEHNR and CDR2 FQNEAQ come from the germline V gene (reference sequence). The CDR3 region has the DNA TGTGCCAGCAGCTTAGAACACAGGGGTACCGAAGCTTTCTTT. Translating gives CASSLEHRGTEAFF.

This clonotype was seen once. This chain links TRBV5-8 with TRBJ2-5; either TRBD1 or TRBD2 may supply D (5 bases each). Trimming cost V 2 bases and J 2 bases, with 19 bases left between them. Germline-derived CDR1 and CDR2 are SGHTS and YDEGEE. CDR3 length equals 17 residues. The CDR3 spells CASSLGTSHYIQETQYF. In DNA, the CDR3 is TGTGCCAGCAGCTTAGGGACCAGCCACTATATTCAAGAGACCCAGTACTTC.

The J gene is TRBJ2-7, the V gene TRBV20-1, with 8 bases aligning to TRBD2. The CDR3 covers 15 residues. Germline V gives CDR1 DFQATT, CDR2 SNEGSKA (reference sequence). The V gene end was trimmed by 4 bases and the J gene end by 3 bases; junction bases not matched to a gene: 11. CDR3 loop: CSANFGASGLYEQYF. The CDR3 region has the DNA TGCAGTGCTAACTTTGGGGCTAGCGGGCTCTACGAGCAGTACTTC.

The V and J genes are TRBV29-1 and TRBJ2-3; possible D gene TRBD1, 5 bases. Deletions cut 7 bases from V and 2 bases from J, with 13 bases between. From germline, CDR1 is SQVTM and CDR2 ANQGSEA. The CDR3 runs 13 residues. The CDR3 DNA is TGCAGCGCCTCCGGACACCTCACAGATACGCAGTATTTT. Amino acid sequence: CSASGHLTDTQYF.

This clonotype was counted ten times or more. The chain combines TRBV5-1 with TRBJ1-5, with TRBD1 identical over 7 bases. This CDR3 has 13 amino acids. Germline trimming cut 4 bases from V and 7 bases from J; bases unmatched to any gene: 5. Germline CDR1 SGHRS, CDR2 YFSETQ. The CDR3 region is CASSPSTGQPQHF. CDR3 DNA: TGCGCCAGCAGCCCATCGACAGGGCAGCCCCAGCATTTT.

The chain is built from TRBV5-4 and TRBJ1-1; no clear D gene. V was pared by 0 bases and J by 10 bases, with 10 bases between. The CDR3 runs to 12 residues. CDR1 is SGHNT, CDR2 YYREEE, per germline (reference sequence). The CDR3 reads CASSLAGKGAFF. The CDR3 nucleotides are TGTGCCAGCAGCTTGGCCGGCAAGGGAGCTTTCTTT.

Ten or more counts support this clonotype. The chain combines TRBV7-6 with TRBJ1-3, with a weak D call TRBD1 (5 bases). Germline lookup yields CDR1 SGHVS and CDR2 FNYEAQ. The CDR3 runs 16 residues. V was shortened by 4 bases and J by 0 bases, with 13 bases between the two germline ends. CDR3 loop: CASSSSGTASGNTIYF. The CDR3 nucleotides read TGTGCCAGCAGCTCCTCCGGGACGGCCTCTGGAAACACCATATATTTT.

This CDR3 is CASSVGFDPQETQYF. The CDR3 region has the DNA TGTGCCAGCAGCGTAGGGTTCGACCCCCAAGAGACCCAGTACTTC. The J gene is TRBJ2-5, the V gene TRBV6-5, with unresolved D. The CDR3 spans 15 residues. The germline CDR1 and CDR2 sequences are MNHEY and SVGAGI. The V gene lost 6 bases and the J gene lost 1 base, with 15 bases spanning the gap.

This clonotype was seen ten or more times. The chain joins TRBV19 to TRBJ1-2; 9 nucleotides match TRBD1. Germline CDR1 reads LNHDA; CDR2 reads SQIVND (reference sequence). V shed 3 bases, J shed 4 bases, and the junction held 6 bases outside the gene matches. This CDR3 is 15 amino acids long. The CDR3 loop reads CASSIALDRGYGYTF. In nucleotides, the CDR3 is TGTGCCAGTAGTATCGCCCTGGACAGGGGCTATGGCTACACCTTC.

This clonotype has a single count. A much larger clone differs from this one at a single base, so this may be a read error. The rearrangement joins TRBV5-1 to TRBJ2-5; maybe TRBD2 (5 bases). This CDR3 contains 13 residues. Germline V lookup: CDR1 SGHRS, CDR2 YFSETQ. Trimming removed 1 base from V and 7 bases from J, with 11 bases in between. The CDR3 sequence: CASSLSTRGTQYF. DNA of the CDR3: TGCGCCAGCAGCTTGTCGACCCGGGGGACCCAGTACTTC.

This chain links TRBV7-8 with TRBJ1-3; TRBD1 is a possible D gene (6 bases). Germline values: CDR1 SGHVS, CDR2 FQNEAQ. V shed 1 base and J shed 0 bases, with 13 bases lying between them. CDR3 size: 17 residues. The CDR3 here is CASSLEGGGPSGNTIYF. The DNA of the CDR3 is TGTGCCAGCAGCTTAGAGGGGGGGGGGCCCTCTGGAAACACCATATATTTT.

This clonotype was recorded at least ten times. This chain links TRBV10-3 with TRBJ1-1, with D unresolved. CDR3 length: 15 residues. Between the trimmed V and J ends, which lost 0 bases and 7 bases, there was a span of 15 bases. Per germline, CDR1 ENHRY and CDR2 SYGVKD. The CDR3 DNA reads TGTGCCATCAGTGAGTCTAGGGAACTGTTCCTTGAAGCTTTCTTT. The encoded protein is CAISESRELFLEAFF.

This clonotype was seen at least ten times. This chain links TRBV19 with TRBJ2-2; no firm D call. Per the germline V gene, CDR1 is LNHDA and CDR2 is SQIVND (reference sequence). Trimming took off 4 bases at V and 4 bases at J, with 4 bases between the two ends. The CDR3 extends over 12 amino acids. The CDR3 DNA follows: TGTGCCAGTAGTAGCCCCACCGGGGAGCTGTTTTTT. Translation gives CASSSPTGELFF.

This chain joins TRBV28 and TRBJ1-6, with 8 bases aligning to TRBD1. The CDR3 has 14 residues. The trim removed 10 bases at V and 9 bases at J, leaving 11 bases unmatched. Looked up from germline, CDR1 is MDHEN and CDR2 is SYDVKM. The CDR3 is CATWTGFEGSPLHF. Here the CDR3 DNA reads TGTGCCACCTGGACAGGGTTTGAAGGTTCACCCCTCCACTTT. Full variable domain (remainder filled in from reference TRBV28 and TRBJ1-6): DVKVTQSSRYLVKRTGEKVFLECVQDMDHENMFWYRQDPGLGLRLIYFSYDVKMKEKGDIPEGYSVSREKKERFSLILESASTNQTSMYLCATWTGFEGSPLHFGNGTRLTVT.

In its sample, this clonotype was seen a few times. V usage is TRBV7-9 and J usage is TRBJ2-2; possible D gene TRBD1, 5 bases. This CDR3 is built from 15 residues. Trimming took off 1 base at V and 3 bases at J, with 9 bases between the two ends. Germline assignment: CDR1 SEHNR and CDR2 FQNEAQ (reference sequence). The CDR3 nucleotides read TGTGCCAGCAGCTTAGGGGGCGCGGACACCGGGGAGCTGTTTTTT. Protein sequence: CASSLGGADTGELFF. The variable domain in full, with the rest retrieved from reference TRBV7-9 and TRBJ2-2, is DTGVSQNPRHKITKRGQNVTFRCDPISEHNRLYWYRQTLGQGPEFLTYFQNEAQLEKSRLLSDRFSAERPKGSFSTLEIQRTEQGDSAMYLCASSLGGADTGELFFGEGSRLTVL.

This clonotype was counted a few times. V is TRBV10-3 and J is TRBJ2-2, with 10 bases lining up with TRBD1. V gave up 10 bases and J gave up 6 bases; unmatched junction bases: 14. This CDR3 spans 16 amino acids. Germline assignment: CDR1 ENHRY and CDR2 SYGVKD. CDR3 nucleotides: TGTGCCAGCTCACCACGGACAGGGGGAGCAGCCGGGGAGCTGTTTTTT. It yields the protein CASSPRTGGAAGELFF.

The chain employs TRBV29-1 and TRBJ1-2; 10 positions agree with TRBD1. The CDR3 is 16 residues long. In germline, CDR1 is SQVTM, CDR2 ANQGSEA. The junction had 18 bases not matched to a gene; V was cut back by 8 bases and J by 6 bases. In nucleotides, the CDR3 is TGCAGCCATAGCCTGGAGGGACAGGGGCGACATGATGGCTACACCTTC. Residues: CSHSLEGQGRHDGYTF.

The gene calls are TRBV6-6 and TRBJ2-3; D ambiguous. This CDR3 is built from 10 residues. Trimming left V 7 bases short and J 6 bases short, with 5 bases between. Germline values: CDR1 MNHNY, CDR2 SVGAGI (reference sequence). In nucleotides, the CDR3 is TGTGCCAGCAAAGCGGATACGCAGTATTTT. Translated: CASKADTQYF.

This clonotype was observed at least ten times. J is TRBJ2-2 and V is TRBV7-2; D possibly uses TRBD1 or TRBD2 (5 bases each). Trimming removed 5 bases at V and 5 bases at J, with 15 bases between. This CDR3 is built from 15 residues. CDR1 SGHTA and CDR2 FQGNSA come from the germline V gene. CDR3 coding DNA: TGTGCCAGCAGCCTCGGGACCATCGTTACCGGGGAGCTGTTTTTT. It yields the protein CASSLGTIVTGELFF.

This clonotype was found once. Because the CDR3's place on the DNA is in doubt, the DNA is left out and the CDR3 is given as listed by TCRdb. This chain connects TRBV15 to TRBJ1-2. Germline V gives CDR1 LNHNV, CDR2 YYDKDF (reference sequence). The CDR3 numbers 13 amino acids, ends counted. This CDR3 reads CATSRVVGSGNTF.

This CDR3 reads CASSVEGQGGETQYF. CDR3 DNA: TGTGCCAGCAGCGTAGAAGGACAGGGCGGGGAGACCCAGTACTTC. V gene TRBV9 combines with J gene TRBJ2-5; 8 nucleotides line up with TRBD1. The CDR3 length is 15 residues. CDR1 is SGDLS and CDR2 is YYNGEE in the germline V gene. Trimming cost V 0 bases and J 5 bases; bases outside gene matches: 6.

This chain uses TRBV7-9 with TRBJ1-1; D uncertain. This CDR3 contains 14 residues. Germline CDR1 reads SEHNR; CDR2 reads FQNEAQ (reference sequence). Trimming took 6 bases from V and 3 from J, leaving 14 bases between them. The CDR3: CASRGPGFDTEAFF. CDR3 nucleotide sequence: TGTGCCAGCAGAGGACCCGGGTTCGACACTGAAGCTTTCTTT.

In nucleotides, the CDR3 is TGTGCCATCAGTTTACACCCAGGGACAAGTCTAAATTCACCCCTCCACTTT. Its translation is CAISLHPGTSLNSPLHF. V and J are TRBV10-3 and TRBJ1-6, with D possibly being TRBD1 (6 bases). Germline V gene data show CDR1 as ENHRY and CDR2 as SYGVKD. V was shortened by 5 bases and J by 7 bases, with 21 bases between the two germline ends. The CDR3 consists of 17 residues.

This clonotype was observed many times. CDR3 sequence: CASSLGGAGGAFF. As DNA, the CDR3 is TGTGCCAGCAGCTTGGGGGGGGCAGGCGGCGCTTTCTTT. The chain has TRBV5-5 and TRBJ1-1; D may be TRBD1 (6 bases). The germline V gene encodes CDR1 SGHKS and CDR2 YYEKEE (reference sequence). This CDR3 region has 13 residues. Trimming cost V 0 bases and J 11 bases, with 14 bases left between them.

This clonotype turned up a few times. This rearrangement joins TRBV5-6 to TRBJ1-1; TRBD1 is a possible D gene (6 bases). Trimming shortened V by 2 bases and J by 0 bases, and 11 bases separated the two germline ends. The length of the CDR3 is 15 residues. Germline assignment: CDR1 SGHDT and CDR2 YYEEEE. The CDR3 sequence: CASSLPGHLNTEAFF. The CDR3 coding sequence is TGTGCCAGCAGCTTACCGGGACACTTGAACACTGAAGCTTTCTTT.

There are many counts of this clonotype. This CDR3 reads CSVEGQGREQYF. In DNA, the CDR3 is TGCAGCGTTGAAGGGCAGGGGAGGGAGCAGTACTTC. The chain couples TRBV29-1 to TRBJ2-7; D assignment may be TRBD1 or TRBD2 (6 bases each). The CDR3 is 12 amino acids. Germline V gene lookup returns CDR1 SQVTM and CDR2 ANQGSEA. V lost 1 base to trimming and J lost 7 bases, with 11 bases between them.

The chain links TRBV20-1 to TRBJ1-5; D is unresolved. CDR1 and CDR2 from the germline V gene are DFQATT and SNEGSKA (reference sequence). The CDR3 has 14 amino acids. V lost 0 bases and J 7 bases, leaving 13 bases between the germline ends. The CDR3 reads CSAREGGLGQPQHF. In nucleotides, the CDR3 is TGCAGTGCTAGAGAGGGCGGTCTTGGGCAGCCCCAGCATTTT.